One and the same sample provided the 32 T cell receptor beta chains below, sequenced in a study of T cell repertoires in cytomegalovirus infection. TCRdb independently ran MiXCR on the reads; one entry per CDR3 protein. The table includes about 300,000 distinct CDR3 sequences, around 9.1% detected once. The sequencing sample was made of PBMCs. Source of these receptors: a human donor in good health (CMV status not recorded). Some clones in this sample may be carry-over from other donors' samples.

This clonotype was counted at least ten times. The chain carries TRBV12-5 and TRBJ2-3; D gene unclear. The germline V gene has CDR1 LGHNT and CDR2 FRNRAP. The CDR3 length is 14 residues. Trimming removed 2 bases at V and 2 bases at J, with 8 bases between. In nucleotides, the CDR3 is TGTGCTAGTGGTTTGTCCCCTTACACAGATACGCAGTATTTT. Encoded protein: CASGLSPYTDTQYF. The whole variable domain, filled in from reference TRBV12-5 and TRBJ2-3, reads DARVTQTPRHKVTEMGQEVTMRCQPILGHNTVFWYRQTMMQGLELLAYFRNRAPLDDSGMPKDRFSAEMPDATLATLKIQPSEPRDSAVYFCASGLSPYTDTQYFGPGTRLTVL.

In this sample, this clonotype turned up once. This chain links TRBV28 with TRBJ2-2, with TRBD1 matching 8 bases. Germline values: CDR1 MDHEN, CDR2 SYDVKM. CDR3 length equals 15 residues. V shed 3 bases and J 2 bases; nucleotides not matched to a gene: 2. DNA of the CDR3: TGTGCCAGCAGTTTGGGACAGGTTAACACCGGGGAGCTGTTTTTT. Encoded protein: CASSLGQVNTGELFF. The whole variable domain, remainder taken from reference TRBV28 and TRBJ2-2, is DVKVTQSSRYLVKRTGEKVFLECVQDMDHENMFWYRQDPGLGLRLIYFSYDVKMKEKGDIPEGYSVSREKKERFSLILESASTNQTSMYLCASSLGQVNTGELFFGEGSRLTVL.

This clonotype has ten or more counts. The V and J genes are TRBV5-1 and TRBJ1-1; D unresolved. This CDR3 has 15 amino acids. Germline assignment: CDR1 SGHRS and CDR2 YFSETQ. V lost 0 bases, J lost 4 bases, and 13 bases lay in between. CDR3 protein: CASSLVSGVGTEAFF. For the CDR3, the DNA is TGCGCCAGCAGCTTGGTATCTGGGGTTGGCACTGAAGCTTTCTTT.

The chain joins TRBV14 to TRBJ2-5; D perhaps matches TRBD1 (6 bases). Trimming took off 2 bases at V and 5 bases at J, with 9 bases between the two ends. The CDR3 consists of 13 residues. The germline V gene has CDR1 SGHDN and CDR2 FVKESK. CDR3 bases: TGTGCCAGCAGCCAAAGGGGGATGGAGACCCAGTACTTC. Its translation: CASSQRGMETQYF.

Notes on this clonotype: One junction end does not reproduce the germline sequence, and a read error may be involved. The V and J genes are TRBV29-1 and TRBJ2-5; possible D gene TRBD1, 5 bases. The germline CDR1 and CDR2 sequences are SQVTM and ANQGSEA. This CDR3 has 14 residues. The DNA for the CDR3 is TGCAGCGATGAACCAGGGCGGTCAAAAGAGACCCAGTACTTC. Translated: CSDEPGRSKETQYF.

In its sample, this clonotype was seen many times. The chain links TRBV6-2 or TRBV6-3 to TRBJ2-7, with TRBD1 identical over 9 bases. J gave up 3 bases and V 6 bases, and 3 bases lay outside the gene matches. The CDR3 runs 13 residues. CDR1 and CDR2 (germline): MNHEY, SVGEGT. The CDR3 sequence is CASSRDRDYEQYV. DNA for the CDR3: TGTGCCAGCAGCCGGGACAGGGACTACGAGCAGTACGTC.

This clonotype was seen at least ten times. V usage is TRBV20-1 and J usage is TRBJ2-3; 10 nucleotides match TRBD2. The V and J ends lost 6 bases and 2 bases, in that order; junction bases with no gene match: 8. This CDR3 contains 15 residues. Germline V gene sequence: CDR1 DFQATT, CDR2 SNEGSKA (reference sequence). The CDR3 sequence is CSAHPLAGITDTQYF. CDR3 nucleotides: TGCAGTGCGCATCCACTAGCGGGGATCACAGATACGCAGTATTTT.

V gene TRBV6-2 or TRBV6-3 combines with J gene TRBJ2-5; TRBD1 matches at 7 bases. Unmatched junction bases numbered 6, after V lost 4 bases and J lost 7 bases. Germline V gives CDR1 MNHEY, CDR2 SVGEGT. This CDR3 region has 13 residues. CDR3 in amino acids: CASSSPAGGTQYF. The CDR3 bases are TGTGCCAGCAGTTCTCCTGCAGGGGGGACCCAGTACTTC.

This clonotype has ten or more counts. This rearrangement joins TRBV5-6 to TRBJ2-7; D gene uncertain. V gave up 0 bases and J gave up 2 bases, with 6 bases separating them. Germline V gene data show CDR1 as SGHDT and CDR2 as YYEEEE. The CDR3 sequence is 13 residues long. The CDR3 loop reads CASSLDRAYEQYF. DNA for the CDR3: TGTGCCAGCAGCTTGGATAGAGCCTACGAGCAGTACTTC.

There are a few counts of this clonotype. The chain employs TRBV20-1 and TRBJ2-1; 8 bases are a match to TRBD2. Unmatched junction bases numbered 7, after V lost 5 bases and J lost 1 base. The CDR3 is 15 amino acids. CDR1 and CDR2 (germline): DFQATT, SNEGSKA (reference sequence). This CDR3 is CSASRGGFSYNEQFF. Here the CDR3 DNA reads TGCAGTGCTTCTCGGGGGGGCTTTTCCTACAATGAGCAGTTCTTC.

This clonotype was counted between two and nine times. This chain links TRBV2 with TRBJ1-3; D unclear. With 7 bases removed from V and 1 base from J, the gap between germline ends came to 11 bases. Per germline, CDR1 SNHLY and CDR2 FYNNEI. The CDR3 totals 14 residues. In DNA form, the CDR3 reads TGTGCCAGCACTGGACTGCGGTCTGGAAACACCATATATTTT. Protein: CASTGLRSGNTIYF.

This clonotype showed up just a few times. The rearrangement joins TRBV14 to TRBJ1-6; D unclear. Trimming pared 4 bases from V and 4 bases from J, leaving 5 bases between. The CDR3 covers 13 residues. Germline V gene sequence: CDR1 SGHDN, CDR2 FVKESK. The CDR3 is CASSRGYNSPLHF. CDR3 nucleotides: TGTGCCAGCAGCCGGGGATATAATTCACCCCTCCACTTT. Supplemented by reference TRBV14 and TRBJ1-6, the full variable domain reads EAGVTQFPSHSVIEKGQTVTLRCDPISGHDNLYWYRRVMGKEIKFLLHFVKESKQDESGMPNNRFLAERTGGTYSTLKVQPAELEDSGVYFCASSRGYNSPLHFGNGTRLTVT.

This clonotype has at least ten counts. The chain employs TRBV25-1 and TRBJ2-3, with D tentatively TRBD2 (5 bases). The CDR3 has 15 residues. Deletions cut 3 bases from V and 1 base from J, with 11 bases between. Per the germline V gene, CDR1 is MGHDK and CDR2 is SYGVNS. The CDR3 region is CASSELGGGTDTQYF. The CDR3, as DNA: TGTGCCAGCAGTGAGTTAGGAGGAGGCACAGATACGCAGTATTTT.

The chain couples TRBV20-1 to TRBJ2-5; 9 nucleotides match TRBD2. Germline V gene lookup returns CDR1 DFQATT and CDR2 SNEGSKA (reference sequence). This CDR3 is 15 amino acids long. With 6 bases clipped from V and 0 bases from J, the junction kept 8 bases outside the gene matches. As DNA, the CDR3 is TGCAGTGCCACGAAGCTAGCGGGGCACCAAGAGACCCAGTACTTC. As protein: CSATKLAGHQETQYF.

This clonotype was seen many times. V is TRBV6-1 and J is TRBJ1-1; D remains unclear. The germline gives CDR1 MNHNS, CDR2 SASEGT. This CDR3 contains 12 residues. The germline V and J ends were trimmed by 6 bases and 2 bases, with 7 bases remaining between them. The CDR3 DNA is TGTGCCAGCAGGGAGTCTAACACTGAAGCTTTCTTT. Translation gives CASRESNTEAFF.

This clonotype has at least ten counts. The gene calls are TRBV6-2 or TRBV6-3 and TRBJ2-1; weak D call: TRBD1 (6 bases). CDR3 length: 15 residues. Germline CDR1 reads MNHEY; CDR2 reads SVGEGT. Trimming pared 7 bases from V and 5 bases from J, leaving 18 bases between. The CDR3 region is CASTRSEQGNNEQFF. CDR3 coding DNA: TGTGCCAGCACACGCTCCGAACAGGGAAACAATGAGCAGTTCTTC.

This clonotype appeared many times. At one end, the junction sequence differs from germline, possibly due to a read error. V usage is TRBV28 and J usage is TRBJ1-2; no firm D call. Germline lookup yields CDR1 MDHEN and CDR2 SYDVKM. The CDR3 spans 12 residues. The CDR3 DNA reads as TGTGCCAGCAGTCCTCAGACACGGACTTTCTCCTTC. It yields the protein CASSPQTRTFSF.

This clonotype was seen ten or more times. The chain combines TRBV25-1 with TRBJ1-1, with 11 bases lining up with TRBD1. The CDR3 loop spans 13 amino acids. J was trimmed by 9 bases and V by 6 bases; bases with no gene match: 6. Germline V gives CDR1 MGHDK, CDR2 SYGVNS. The CDR3 nucleotides read TGTGCCAGCAGCCGGACAGGGGGCAAACAAGCTTTCTTT. Translated: CASSRTGGKQAFF. The complete variable domain, with remaining parts taken from reference TRBV25-1 and TRBJ1-1, reads EADIYQTPRYLVIGTGKKITLECSQTMGHDKMYWYQQDPGMELHLIHYSYGVNSTEKGDLSSESTVSRIRTEHFPLTLESARPSHTSQYLCASSRTGGKQAFFGQGTRLTVV.

The CDR3 here is CSADAGTYTNEQFF. CDR3 sequence (DNA): TGCAGTGCGGATGCCGGGACATATACTAATGAGCAGTTCTTC. The chain is built from TRBV20-1 and TRBJ2-1, with D tentatively TRBD1 (6 bases). The CDR3 has 14 residues. Trimming removed 6 bases at V and 7 bases at J, with 19 bases between. Looked up from germline, CDR1 is DFQATT and CDR2 is SNEGSKA (reference sequence).

In this sample, this clonotype turned up many times. The genes are TRBV6-5 and TRBJ1-2; 10 bases line up with TRBD1. Germline CDR1 is MNHEY and CDR2 is SVGAGI. Trimming at V came to 3 bases and at J to 7 bases, leaving 2 bases not matched to a gene. This CDR3 region has 13 residues. The CDR3 DNA follows: TGTGCCAGCAGTTATCGGGACAGGGGTGGCTACACCTTC. Its protein is CASSYRDRGGYTF.

A few counts support this clonotype. The V and J genes are TRBV2 and TRBJ2-1; D remains unclear. Germline CDR1 and CDR2: SNHLY and FYNNEI. There are 13 residues in the CDR3. The V end lost 4 bases, the J end lost 6 bases, and 10 bases lay between the germline ends. This chain's CDR3 is CASSGFRLNEQFF. DNA of the CDR3: TGTGCCAGCAGTGGGTTTAGGCTCAATGAGCAGTTCTTC.

This clonotype was seen ten or more times. J is TRBJ1-4 and V is TRBV6-6, with no clear D. The length of the CDR3 is 14 residues. V was clipped by 5 bases and J by 7 bases, with 14 bases between them. Looked up from germline, CDR1 is MNHNY and CDR2 is SVGAGI (reference sequence). The CDR3 loop is CASSNGVVREKLFF. Written as DNA, the CDR3 is TGTGCCAGCAGTAACGGGGTTGTTCGTGAAAAACTGTTTTTT.

This clonotype turned up a few times. The chain couples TRBV29-1 to TRBJ2-3, with D unclear. Germline values: CDR1 SQVTM, CDR2 ANQGSEA. The CDR3 covers 12 residues. The ends were cut back, 6 bases at V and 1 base at J, with 8 bases in the middle. CDR3: CSVGKGTDTQYF. The DNA of the CDR3 is TGCAGCGTCGGAAAAGGCACAGATACGCAGTATTTT.

The gene calls are TRBV27 and TRBJ1-1, with D possibly matching TRBD1 (6 bases). Germline V CDR1 and CDR2: MNHEY, SMNVEV (reference sequence). Trimming shortened V by 9 bases and J by 0 bases, and 14 bases separated the two germline ends. The CDR3 runs to 14 residues. The CDR3 loop reads CARSRDTMNTEAFF. Here the CDR3 DNA reads TGTGCCAGAAGCCGGGACACGATGAACACTGAAGCTTTCTTT.

This clonotype was seen repeatedly, ten times or more. This chain links TRBV7-2 with TRBJ2-3, with D possibly being TRBD1 (6 bases). This CDR3 is 15 amino acids long. The V and J ends lost 5 bases and 0 bases respectively, with 12 bases between them. Looked up from germline, CDR1 is SGHTA and CDR2 is FQGNSA. CDR3 nucleotide sequence: TGTGCCAGCAGCCAAGGGACAATTAGCACAGATACGCAGTATTTT. Translating gives CASSQGTISTDTQYF.

The sample holds many counts of this clonotype. The chain links TRBV7-2 to TRBJ2-3, with D unresolved. Germline assignment: CDR1 SGHTA and CDR2 FQGNSA. The length of the CDR3 is 14 residues. V lost 5 bases and J lost 2, with 11 bases in between. CDR3 residues: CASSPRPNTDTQYF. For the CDR3, the DNA is TGTGCCAGCAGCCCAAGACCGAACACAGATACGCAGTATTTT.

This clonotype was observed many times. The J gene is TRBJ2-1, the V gene TRBV7-6; D is possibly TRBD2 (5 bases). Germline-derived CDR1 and CDR2 are SGHVS and FNYEAQ. The V and J ends lost 3 bases and 7 bases respectively, with 16 bases between them. The CDR3 loop spans 15 amino acids. The chain's CDR3 is CASSLRAIPNNEQFF. The CDR3 DNA follows: TGTGCCAGCAGCTTGAGGGCTATCCCGAATAATGAGCAGTTCTTC.

This clonotype was seen a handful of times. The chain is built from TRBV6-5 and TRBJ1-2; tentatively, D is TRBD1 (6 bases). Trimming shortened V by 6 bases and J by 4 bases, and 15 bases separated the two germline ends. Per germline, CDR1 MNHEY and CDR2 SVGAGI. The CDR3 is made up of 14 amino acids. The CDR3 protein is CASRSGGRAYGYTF. The CDR3 DNA follows: TGTGCCAGCAGGTCCGGGGGGCGCGCCTATGGCTACACCTTC.

The chain joins TRBV20-1 to TRBJ1-5; D remains ambiguous. Germline V CDR1 and CDR2: DFQATT, SNEGSKA (reference sequence). Trimming removed 6 bases from V and 1 base from J, with 10 bases in between. The CDR3 loop spans 13 amino acids. The CDR3 loop reads CSAEVGSNQPQHF. DNA for the CDR3: TGCAGTGCCGAGGTCGGGAGCAATCAGCCCCAGCATTTT.

V gene TRBV20-1 combines with J gene TRBJ2-5, with 8 positions matching TRBD2. The trim removed 4 bases at V and 4 bases at J, leaving 14 bases unmatched. The germline gives CDR1 DFQATT, CDR2 SNEGSKA (reference sequence). The CDR3 consists of 16 residues. CDR3 DNA sequence: TGCAGTGCTACCCCTGTTAGCGGGGACGCTGGAGAGACCCAGTACTTC. Protein sequence: CSATPVSGDAGETQYF.

This clonotype came up many times. The rearrangement links TRBV29-1 to TRBJ2-2; D possibly matches TRBD1 or TRBD2 (5 bases each). CDR1 is SQVTM, CDR2 ANQGSEA, per germline. The CDR3 covers 13 residues. V was shortened by 7 bases and J by 7 bases, with 16 bases between the two germline ends. For the CDR3, the DNA is TGCAGCGCGCTAGAGGGGCAGGGCGGGGAGCTGTTTTTT. This sequence encodes CSALEGQGGELFF.

This clonotype was observed at least ten times. The chain employs TRBV13 and TRBJ2-5; the D is unclear. V lost 5 bases and J 3 bases, leaving 13 bases between the germline ends. The V gene's germline CDR1 is PRHDT and CDR2 FYEKMQ (reference sequence). The CDR3 runs 14 residues. As DNA, the CDR3 is TGTGCCAGCAGCCAAAGGATAGCCAAAGAGACCCAGTACTTC. Translating it yields CASSQRIAKETQYF.